This T cell receptor (beta chain) was captured by sequencing in a study of tumor-infiltrating lymphocytes in localized non-small cell lung cancer. Across the whole study: Patients included smokers and never-smokers with various histologies, some sampled after neoadjuvant chemotherapy. From each patient, both tumor and uninvolved lung, non-adjacent to tumor, were sampled.

The CDR3 runs to 15 residues. The germline V gene encodes CDR1 SGHTS and CDR2 YDEGEE. Assay: immunoSEQ multiplex PCR; the TCRdb copy retains only in-frame clones and omits some. The table records about 16,000 clones, about four fifths of them present only once. The specimen sequenced was lung tumor tissue. This sequence originates from a human donor with non-small cell lung cancer. The gene calls are TRBV5-8 and TRBJ2-5; D is undetermined. The DNA end is more similar to TRBJ2-7, so the J call may be wrong. For the CDR3, the DNA is TGTGCCAGCAGCTTGAGTACGCGGTGGGGCTACGAGCAGTACTTC. Translated, it gives CASSLSTRWGYEQYF.